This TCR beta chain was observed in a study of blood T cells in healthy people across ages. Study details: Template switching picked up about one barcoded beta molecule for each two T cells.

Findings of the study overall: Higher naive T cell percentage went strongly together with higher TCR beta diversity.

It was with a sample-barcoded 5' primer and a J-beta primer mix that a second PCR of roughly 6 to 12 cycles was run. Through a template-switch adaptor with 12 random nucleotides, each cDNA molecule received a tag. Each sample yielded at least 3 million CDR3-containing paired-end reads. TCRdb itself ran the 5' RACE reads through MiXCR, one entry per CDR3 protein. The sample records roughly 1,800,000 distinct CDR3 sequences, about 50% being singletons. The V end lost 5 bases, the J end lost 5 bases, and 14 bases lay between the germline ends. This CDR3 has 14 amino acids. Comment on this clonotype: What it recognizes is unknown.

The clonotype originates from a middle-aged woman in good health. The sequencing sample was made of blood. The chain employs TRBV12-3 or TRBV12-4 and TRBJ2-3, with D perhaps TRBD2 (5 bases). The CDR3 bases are TGTGCCAGCAGTCCCCGGGGTGCTGGAGATACGCAGTATTTT. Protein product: CASSPRGAGDTQYF.